The rows below give T cell receptor beta chains drawn from one sample of a study of control samples from healthy donors and cancer patients. TCRdb's copy holds only in-frame clones and misses some; the assay was immunoSEQ multiplex PCR. Among fewer than 150,000 clones listed, around 90% were seen once. The sample taken for sequencing was blood. The receptors come from a man aged 18 to 29 in good health. The CDR3 runs from the conserved cysteine through the conserved F or W. The D gene is left open where the match is weak. Part of the rows lack a size; the others show once, few, many or a class for expanded clones.

size	V	D	J	DNA	CDR3
NA	TRBV19	NA	TRBJ1-6	TGTGCCAGTAGTATCAAGGGGTATAATTCACCCCTCCACTTT	CASSIKGYNSPLHF
few	TRBV7-9	NA	TRBJ2-3	TGTGCCAGCAGCCGTGACGGTTTGACGCAGTATTTT	CASSRDGLTQYF
NA	TRBV3-1/TRBV3-2	NA	TRBJ2-2	TGTGCCAGCAGCCAAGGAGGCGGCGACACCGGGGAGCTGTTTTTT	CASSQGGGDTGELFF
NA	TRBV11-2	TRBD2	TRBJ2-1	TGTGCCAGCAGCTCCTGGACTAGAAACAATGAGCAGTTCTTC	CASSSWTRNNEQFF
NA	TRBV9	NA	TRBJ2-2	TGTGCCAGCAGCCGCCCGTCGAACACCGGGGAGCTGTTTTTT	CASSRPSNTGELFF
NA	TRBV19	TRBD1	TRBJ1-6	TGTGCCAGTAGGTCGGGACAGGCCTTTAATTCACCCCTCCACTTT	CASRSGQAFNSPLHF
NA	TRBV5-4	NA	TRBJ2-1	TGTGCCAGCAGCTTCGGGACCTACAATGAGCAGTTCTTC	CASSFGTYNEQFF
NA	TRBV9	NA	TRBJ1-3	TGTGCCAGCAGCGAAAAGGACGGGGACTCTGGAAACACCATATATTTT	CASSEKDGDSGNTIYF
NA	TRBV5-1	TRBD1	TRBJ2-7	TGCGCCAGCACCGACGGGACAGCGTTCCCCTACGAGCAGTACTTC	CASTDGTAFPYEQYF
NA	TRBV24-1	NA	TRBJ2-1	TGTGCCACCAGTGATGCCCAGAGATGGGGGGAGTCCTACAATGAGCAGTTCTTC	CATSDAQRWGESYNEQFF
NA	TRBV10-3	NA	TRBJ1-3	TGTGCCATCAGCGACACCTACTCTGGAAACACCATATATTTT	CAISDTYSGNTIYF
NA	TRBV9	NA	TRBJ2-2	TGTGCCAGCAGCGCCCTGGGCGGGGAGCTGTTTTTT	CASSALGGELFF
NA	TRBV10-3	NA	TRBJ2-1	TGTGCCATCAGCCCTACTAGTAATGCCTACAATGAGCAGTTCTTC	CAISPTSNAYNEQFF
NA	TRBV7-3	NA	TRBJ2-3	TGTGCCAGCAGCTTAACTGGGGGACCCACAGATACGCAGTATTTT	CASSLTGGPTDTQYF
NA	TRBV28	NA	TRBJ2-7	TGTGCCAGCAGCCGAAGTTTCTCCTACGAGCAGTACTTC	CASSRSFSYEQYF
NA	TRBV4-2	NA	TRBJ1-2	TGTGCCAGCAGCCAATCCCTCACGGATCGCTATGGCTACACCTTC	CASSQSLTDRYGYTF
NA	TRBV7-9	NA	TRBJ2-5	TGTGCCAGCAGCTTAGTACAGGGTTCCCAAGAGACCCAGTACTTC	CASSLVQGSQETQYF
NA	TRBV30	NA	TRBJ2-5	TGTGCCTGGAGAGCGGAGACCCAGTACTTC	CAWRAETQYF
NA	TRBV6-5	NA	TRBJ1-5	TGTGCCACCGATCTCGAAAATTATAGCAATCAGCCCCAGCATTTT	CATDLENYSNQPQHF
NA	TRBV19	TRBD2	TRBJ2-1	TGTGCCAGTACCTTGGGACTAGCGGGGTTCAATGAGCAGTTCTTC	CASTLGLAGFNEQFF
NA	TRBV10-3	NA	TRBJ1-1	TGTGCCATCAGTGAGTCAAGGGAAGGGCACACTGAAGCTTTCTTT	CAISESREGHTEAFF
NA	TRBV10-1	NA	TRBJ1-1	TGCGCCAGCAGTGACAGGGTGGACACTGAAGCTTTCTTT	CASSDRVDTEAFF
NA	TRBV6-5	TRBD2	TRBJ2-1	TGTGCCAGCAGTTACTCCCCGGGACTAGCGATCAATGAGCAGTTCTTC	CASSYSPGLAINEQFF
NA	TRBV9	NA	TRBJ2-7	TGTGCCAGCAGCGCGACGGGAGCCCTTTACGAGCAGTACTTC	CASSATGALYEQYF
NA	TRBV5-4	NA	TRBJ2-3	TGTGCCAGCAGCGACCAGCGGACCACAGATACGCAGTATTTT	CASSDQRTTDTQYF
once	TRBV5-1	TRBD2	TRBJ2-1	TGCGCCAGCAGCCCAACTAGCGGGAGGTTTGGGGAGCAGTTCTTC	CASSPTSGRFGEQFF
NA	TRBV19	NA	TRBJ1-5	TGTGCCAGTAGTATTTCGGGGAGTCAGCCCCAGCATTTT	CASSISGSQPQHF
NA	TRBV7-2	NA	TRBJ2-3	TGTGCCAGCAGCTTAGACCCTAGCGGCGGCCAGAGGGGGACGCAGTATTTT	CASSLDPSGGQRGTQYF
few	TRBV6-5	NA	TRBJ1-1	TGTGCCAGCAGTTACTGGGGGACGGAGAACACTGAAGCTTTCTTT	CASSYWGTENTEAFF
NA	TRBV24-1	NA	TRBJ1-1	TGTGCCACCAGTGGAGAACTCCTTAGGGCCGGGGCTTTCTTT	CATSGELLRAGAFF
NA	TRBV19	NA	TRBJ1-2	TGTGCCAGTAGTAAGATGCAGGGAGACCGCTATGGCTACACCTTC	CASSKMQGDRYGYTF
NA	TRBV18	NA	TRBJ1-2	TGTGCCAGCTCAGCCAGGACGGAACAATATGGCTACACCTTC	CASSARTEQYGYTF
NA	TRBV19	TRBD1	TRBJ1-2	TGTGCCAGTAGTACTCGGACAGGGGAGGACTATGGCTACACCTTC	CASSTRTGEDYGYTF
NA	TRBV27	NA	TRBJ1-2	TGTGCCAGCAGTCCCCGAAGGTGGAGTGGCTACACCTTC	CASSPRRWSGYTF
NA	TRBV24-1	TRBD2	TRBJ2-2	TGTGCCACCAGTGAGGGACTACAGAAAAACACCGGGGAGCTGTTTTTT	CATSEGLQKNTGELFF
NA	TRBV11-2	NA	TRBJ1-3	TGTGCCAGCAGTTTAGGGCAGTCGCAGCGAAACACCATATATTTT	CASSLGQSQRNTIYF
NA	TRBV9	TRBD2	TRBJ2-5	TGTGCCAGCAGCGTAGGGGCGGGGGATCAAGAGACCCAGTACTTC	CASSVGAGDQETQYF
NA	TRBV2	NA	TRBJ2-2	TGTGCCAGCAGTACCTTGTCAGCACAGTCGGCCGGGGAGCTGTTTTTT	CASSTLSAQSAGELFF
NA	TRBV12-3/TRBV12-4	NA	TRBJ1-2	TGTGCCAGCCGGAATGAAAACAGGGCTGGCTACACCTTC	CASRNENRAGYTF
NA	TRBV24-1	NA	TRBJ2-1	TGTGCCACCAGTGAGTATAACCTCAGCGCCGGTGGCGGCCATGAGCAGTTCTTC	CATSEYNLSAGGGHEQFF
NA	TRBV9	TRBD2	TRBJ2-5	TGTGCCAGCAGCGTATCGCCTAGCGGGAGGGGGTGGCAAGAGACCCAGTACTTC	CASSVSPSGRGWQETQYF
once	TRBV19	TRBD1	TRBJ2-5	TGTGCCAGCCAATCGAACCACAGGGGATTGGGGGAGACCCAGTACTTC	CASQSNHRGLGETQYF
NA	TRBV11-2	TRBD1	TRBJ2-3	TGTGCCAGCAGCCTGACAGGGCAGAACACAGATACGCAGTATTTT	CASSLTGQNTDTQYF
NA	TRBV12-3/TRBV12-4	NA	TRBJ2-3	TGTGCCAGCACGACAGGGAGGACAGATACGCAGTATTTT	CASTTGRTDTQYF
NA	TRBV9	TRBD1	TRBJ2-5	TGTGCCAGCAGCGACGGACAGGGGGACCAAGAGACCCAGTACTTC	CASSDGQGDQETQYF
NA	TRBV12-3/TRBV12-4	NA	TRBJ1-6	TGTGCCAGCAGTCCCGAGACTAATTCACCCCTCCACTTT	CASSPETNSPLHF
NA	TRBV2	NA	TRBJ2-1	TGTGCCAGCAGATTTGGGTCCAATGAGCAGTTCTTC	CASRFGSNEQFF